Below, 2 T cell receptor beta chains from the same sample are listed, as sequenced in a study of blood T cells in healthy people across ages. A second about 6 to 12 cycle PCR used barcoded and J-beta primers. TCRdb re-called the 5' RACE reads through MiXCR, storing one row per CDR3 protein. Counted here are around 1,100,000 distinct CDR3 sequences, roughly two fifths occurring once; the ten biggest clones make up over 10%. What was sequenced was blood. These receptors came from a man aged 18 to 35 in good health.

This chain links TRBV18 with TRBJ2-1; TRBD2 aligns across 9 bases. The germline V gene encodes CDR1 KGHSH and CDR2 LQKENI. V was clipped by 6 bases and J by 6 bases; unmatched bases: 6. The CDR3 spans 14 residues. This CDR3 is CASSRLAVINEQFF. The CDR3, as DNA: TGTGCCAGCTCGCGACTAGCGGTTATCAATGAGCAGTTCTTC.

This clonotype was observed a handful of times. The chain employs TRBV12-3 or TRBV12-4 and TRBJ2-5; D not certain. CDR3 length equals 16 residues. Trimming pared 5 bases from V and 2 bases from J, leaving 18 bases between. CDR3 sequence: CASSPEVGLGQETQYF. Written as DNA, the CDR3 is TGTGCCAGCAGTCCCGAGGTAGGCTTAGGTCAAGAGACCCAGTACTTC.